These T cell receptor beta chains were read from a single sample in a study of blood T cell repertoires in COVID-19. TCRdb keeps only in-frame clones here, not all; method: immunoSEQ multiplex PCR. The data hold about 58,000 clones, with approximately 78% observed a single time. The sequencing sample was made of peripheral blood. These receptors were taken from a man aged 55 to 69 with COVID-19, enrolled during active disease. Both conserved end residues are trimmed from each CDR3.

CDR3aa: SVGFQETQY; j_gene: TRBJ2-5; v_gene: TRBV29-1; len: 9
CDR3aa: AISLRETEAF; j_gene: TRBJ1-1; v_gene: TRBV10-3; len: 10
CDR3aa: ASSQAGLAGGWEQF; j_gene: TRBJ2-1; v_gene: TRBV4-2; len: 14
CDR3aa: ASSSTSYEQY; j_gene: TRBJ2-7; v_gene: TRBV6-5; len: 10
CDR3aa: ASSVAHSTDTQY; j_gene: TRBJ2-3; v_gene: TRBV9; len: 12
CDR3aa: ASSDGTEAF; j_gene: TRBJ1-1; v_gene: TRBV6-1; len: 9
CDR3aa: ASSPGQNTEAF; j_gene: TRBJ1-1; v_gene: TRBV3-1/TRBV3-2; len: 11
CDR3aa: ASSPLASYNEQF; j_gene: TRBJ2-1; v_gene: TRBV3-1/TRBV3-2; len: 12
CDR3aa: ASTNGLAGATYNEQF; j_gene: TRBJ2-1; v_gene: TRBV19; len: 15
CDR3aa: ASSLGGQGIDEQF; j_gene: TRBJ2-1; v_gene: TRBV5-4; len: 13
CDR3aa: ASSLRETTGGGSPLH; j_gene: TRBJ1-6; v_gene: TRBV5-1; len: 15
CDR3aa: ASSNRYKNIQY; j_gene: TRBJ2-4; v_gene: TRBV19; len: 11
CDR3aa: ATHRGQAEAF; j_gene: TRBJ1-1; v_gene: TRBV6-5; len: 10
CDR3aa: ASSKVNQPQH; j_gene: TRBJ1-5; v_gene: TRBV2; len: 10
CDR3aa: ASSLLAGSNEQF; j_gene: TRBJ2-1; v_gene: TRBV11-3; len: 12
CDR3aa: ASSLRTSGTTGELF; j_gene: TRBJ2-2; v_gene: TRBV11-3; len: 14
CDR3aa: ASSVSGELF; j_gene: TRBJ2-2; v_gene: TRBV9; len: 9
CDR3aa: ASARGGGPDTQY; j_gene: TRBJ2-3; v_gene: TRBV10-1; len: 12
CDR3aa: ASSYQGQETQY; j_gene: TRBJ2-5; v_gene: TRBV2; len: 11
CDR3aa: ASSLQGLGNQPQH; j_gene: TRBJ1-5; v_gene: TRBV27; len: 13
CDR3aa: ASSLTSLEQF; j_gene: TRBJ2-1; v_gene: TRBV7-2; len: 10
CDR3aa: AWSVGANEQF; j_gene: TRBJ2-1; v_gene: TRBV30; len: 10
CDR3aa: ASGSGTSGRYNEQF; j_gene: TRBJ2-1; v_gene: TRBV12-5; len: 14
CDR3aa: AISERQPSTDTQY; j_gene: TRBJ2-3; v_gene: TRBV10-3; len: 13
CDR3aa: ASSQESSGYYNEQF; j_gene: TRBJ2-1; v_gene: TRBV4-3; len: 14
CDR3aa: ASSVRGGPNVLT; j_gene: TRBJ2-6; v_gene: TRBV6-2/TRBV6-3; len: 12
CDR3aa: SARQGMANYGYT; j_gene: TRBJ1-2; v_gene: TRBV29-1; len: 12
CDR3aa: ASSPGLTEAF; j_gene: TRBJ1-1; v_gene: TRBV2; len: 10
CDR3aa: ASSPGRGSGELF; j_gene: TRBJ2-2; v_gene: TRBV18; len: 12
CDR3aa: ASSLLLAGTDTQY; j_gene: TRBJ2-3; v_gene: TRBV5-1; len: 13
CDR3aa: AISGTGPDYGYT; j_gene: TRBJ1-2; v_gene: TRBV10-3; len: 12
CDR3aa: ASSLGLAGWFYEQY; j_gene: TRBJ2-7; v_gene: TRBV5-6; len: 14
CDR3aa: STPRDKSGYT; j_gene: TRBJ1-2; v_gene: TRBV2; len: 10